Presented here are 25 T cell receptor beta chains from one specimen sequenced in a study of T-cell reconstitution after alpha-beta-depleted transplantation in children. The TCRbeta library was prepared with unique molecular identifiers. One entry per CDR3 protein results from TCRdb running MiXCR on the PCR reads. The sample contains some 450,000 distinct CDR3 sequences, around two fifths of which appear only once. The sequencing here drew on PBMCs, taken before TCRalphabeta/CD19-depleted stem cell transplant. These receptors all stem from a girl aged 2 to 10 with aplastic anemia, due to receive a stem cell transplant.

The CDR3 DNA follows: TGTGCCAGCAGTTCGGGTATTTGGATCACAGATACGCAGTATTTT. This sequence encodes CASSSGIWITDTQYF. The V gene is TRBV6-5, the J gene TRBJ2-3; D ambiguous. Trimming pared 4 bases from V and 2 bases from J, leaving 13 bases between. This CDR3 has 15 amino acids. The germline V gene encodes CDR1 MNHEY and CDR2 SVGAGI.

The chain employs TRBV6-1 and TRBJ1-5, with D possibly TRBD1 on 6 matching bases. Between the trimmed V and J ends, which lost 2 bases and 10 bases, there was a span of 18 bases. CDR1 is MNHNS and CDR2 is SASEGT in the germline V gene. The CDR3 covers 15 residues. CDR3 residues: CASSELRGGGYPQHF. Written as DNA, the CDR3 is TGTGCCAGCAGTGAACTCAGGGGAGGAGGGTATCCCCAGCATTTT.

The chain combines TRBV12-3 or TRBV12-4 with TRBJ2-1; 13 nucleotides match TRBD2. With V trimmed by 2 bases and J by 4 bases, 5 bases remained unmatched. The CDR3 length is 17 residues. The CDR3 coding sequence is TGTGCCAGCAGTTTAACTAGCGGGGGGGGGCGTTACAATGAGCAGTTCTTC. Its translation is CASSLTSGGGRYNEQFF.

This clonotype showed up many times. The V gene is TRBV20-1, the J gene TRBJ2-3; unclear D gene. V was cut by 6 bases and J by 0 bases, with 7 bases left in between. This CDR3 contains 12 residues. Per the germline V gene, CDR1 is DFQATT and CDR2 is SNEGSKA (reference sequence). CDR3 residues: CSAQSSTDTQYF. The CDR3 DNA follows: TGCAGTGCCCAGTCGAGCACAGATACGCAGTATTTT.

The chain has TRBV12-3 or TRBV12-4 and TRBJ1-5; D may be TRBD1 (5 bases). The germline V and J ends were trimmed by 3 bases and 0 bases, with 15 bases remaining between them. The CDR3 runs 17 residues. The DNA of the CDR3 is TGTGCCAGCAGTTTCCCCCGAGGGGTTTATAGCAATCAGCCCCAGCATTTT. Translating gives CASSFPRGVYSNQPQHF.

The genes are TRBV12-3 or TRBV12-4 and TRBJ2-5; the match to TRBD2 covers 7 bases. The CDR3 covers 13 residues. V trimming: 6 bases; J trimming: 6 bases; junction bases outside the gene matches: 7. The CDR3 nucleotides read TGTGCCAGCAGGGGTCCGGGACTAAAGACCCAGTACTTC. Amino acids: CASRGPGLKTQYF.

The chain carries TRBV6-4 and TRBJ2-1, with D unresolved. The CDR3 consists of 11 residues. Germline loops: CDR1 MRHNA, CDR2 SNTAGT. The ends were cut back, 8 bases at V and 8 bases at J, with 10 bases in the middle. The CDR3 nucleotides read TGTGCCAGCTCAGGAAGTTATGAGCAGTTCTTC. Translated: CASSGSYEQFF.

The V and J genes are TRBV29-1 and TRBJ1-1; D is ambiguous. V was shortened by 1 base and J by 0 bases, with 6 bases between the two germline ends. This CDR3 comprises 13 residues. Germline values: CDR1 SQVTM, CDR2 ANQGSEA. The DNA of the CDR3 is TGCAGCGTTGAAGGCAAGCTGAACACTGAAGCTTTCTTT. Translating gives CSVEGKLNTEAFF.

This chain joins TRBV5-1 and TRBJ2-7, with TRBD2 matching over 9 bases. The length of the CDR3 is 16 residues. CDR1 and CDR2 (germline): SGHRS, YFSETQ. V shed 1 base and J 1 base; nucleotides not matched to a gene: 6. The CDR3 coding sequence is TGCGCCAGCAGCTTGCTAGCGGGGTCTAATTCCTACGAGCAGTACTTC. Amino acids: CASSLLAGSNSYEQYF. The full variable domain, with the rest looked up from reference TRBV5-1 and TRBJ2-7, is KAGVTQTPRYLIKTRGQQVTLSCSPISGHRSVSWYQQTPGQGLQFLFEYFSETQRNKGNFPGRFSGRQFSNSRSEMNVSTLELGDSALYLCASSLLAGSNSYEQYFGPGTRLTVT.

This clonotype was found many times. The chain couples TRBV5-1 to TRBJ2-2; 7 nucleotides align to TRBD2. Germline V lookup: CDR1 SGHRS, CDR2 YFSETQ. The CDR3 spans 19 residues. V was pared by 0 bases and J by 0 bases, with 11 bases of the junction left unmatched. This CDR3 is CASSLAGLADHSNTGELFF. The DNA of the CDR3 is TGCGCCAGCAGCTTGGCCGGGCTAGCGGACCACTCGAACACCGGGGAGCTGTTTTTT.

The CDR3 DNA sequence: TGTGCCAGCAGCCTGGACAGGGTATGGGAGCAGTACTTC. Its translation: CASSLDRVWEQYF. The V gene is TRBV7-8, the J gene TRBJ2-7; 8 bases match TRBD1. The trim removed 5 bases at V and 7 bases at J, leaving 7 bases unmatched. The germline CDR1 and CDR2 sequences are SGHVS and FQNEAQ. The CDR3 is made up of 13 amino acids.

The chain combines TRBV20-1 with TRBJ2-5, with D possibly being TRBD1 or TRBD2 (5 bases each). The CDR3 totals 15 residues. V lost 3 bases and J 1 base, leaving 15 bases between the germline ends. The germline gives CDR1 DFQATT, CDR2 SNEGSKA (reference sequence). The CDR3 DNA reads as TGCAGTGCTAGTCAAGGGACGGATCCCCAAGAGACCCAGTACTTC. This translates into CSASQGTDPQETQYF.

This clonotype was observed a handful of times. V gene TRBV29-1 combines with J gene TRBJ1-2, with D perhaps matching TRBD1 (5 bases). There are 14 residues in the CDR3. Trimming stripped 6 bases from V and 4 bases from J, with 18 bases between. Germline CDR1 is SQVTM and CDR2 is ANQGSEA. In DNA, the CDR3 is TGCAGCGTCGGAAGAGACGACAGCCCCTATGGCTACACCTTC. This translates into CSVGRDDSPYGYTF.

This clonotype was detected many times. This chain links TRBV6-4 with TRBJ1-2, with 7 bases matching TRBD1. The length of the CDR3 is 15 residues. Germline V lookup: CDR1 MRHNA, CDR2 SNTAGT. V lost 3 bases and J lost 4; bases outside the gene matches: 8. The CDR3 loop reads CASSETGTAPYGYTF. CDR3 DNA sequence: TGTGCCAGCAGTGAGACCGGGACAGCGCCCTATGGCTACACCTTC.

V usage is TRBV23-1 and J usage is TRBJ2-3; perhaps TRBD1 as D (6 bases). TRBV23-1 is flagged as an ORF with uncertain function. The CDR3 is 15 residues long. Trimming took 1 base from V and 1 from J, leaving 9 bases between them. Here the CDR3 reads CASSQLGQRTDTQYF. The CDR3 DNA follows: TGCGCCAGCAGTCAATTGGGACAACGCACAGATACGCAGTATTTT.

The V and J genes are TRBV10-1 and TRBJ2-5; D is possibly TRBD2 (5 bases). The length of the CDR3 is 14 residues. Germline CDR1 and CDR2: WNHNN and SYGVQD (reference sequence). V was trimmed by 0 bases and J by 5 bases, leaving 10 bases between them. As DNA, the CDR3 is TGCGCCAGCAGTGAGTCGGGGAGTAGGGAGACCCAGTACTTC. It encodes CASSESGSRETQYF.

This clonotype was counted ten times or more. V gene TRBV28 combines with J gene TRBJ2-7; the match to TRBD2 covers 7 bases. From germline, CDR1 is MDHEN and CDR2 SYDVKM. J gave up 2 bases and V 5 bases, and 6 bases lay outside the gene matches. The length of the CDR3 is 14 residues. The CDR3 region has the DNA TGTGCCAGCAGTCCCCTAGCGGAAACCTACGAGCAGTACTTC. It translates to CASSPLAETYEQYF.

V and J are TRBV9 and TRBJ2-2; D uncertain. CDR1 is SGDLS and CDR2 is YYNGEE in the germline V gene. This CDR3 has 16 residues. Trimming stripped 3 bases from V and 2 bases from J, with 14 bases between. The CDR3 nucleotides are TGTGCCAGCAGCGACAGCGACACGAGTAACACCGGGGAGCTGTTTTTT. Translating it yields CASSDSDTSNTGELFF. Drawing the rest from reference TRBV9 and TRBJ2-2, the complete variable domain is DSGVTQTPKHLITATGQRVTLRCSPRSGDLSVYWYQQSLDQGLQFLIQYYNGEERAKGNILERFSAQQFPDLHSELNLSSLELGDSALYFCASSDSDTSNTGELFFGEGSRLTVL.

The chain combines TRBV20-1 with TRBJ2-1, with a tentative D call TRBD1 (6 bases). Between the trimmed V and J ends, which lost 6 bases and 3 bases, there was a span of 33 bases. Germline CDR1 is DFQATT and CDR2 is SNEGSKA (reference sequence). The CDR3 sequence is 20 residues long. The CDR3 sequence is CSANIQGEGAHNYLYNEQFF. The CDR3 DNA follows: TGCAGTGCCAATATACAGGGTGAGGGAGCCCATAATTACCTCTACAATGAGCAGTTCTTC.

The V gene is TRBV14, the J gene TRBJ2-3; D call uncertain. Trimming cost V 0 bases and J 1 base, with 11 bases left between them. The CDR3 extends over 16 amino acids. Per germline, CDR1 SGHDN and CDR2 FVKESK. CDR3 nucleotide sequence: TGTGCCAGCAGCCAAGATCTCTTGGCGGGCACAGATACGCAGTATTTT. This gives the protein CASSQDLLAGTDTQYF.

The chain employs TRBV27 and TRBJ2-3; D might be TRBD1 or TRBD2, each matching 7 bases. The ends were cut back, 6 bases at V and 3 bases at J, with 16 bases in the middle. The CDR3 spans 15 residues. Per the germline V gene, CDR1 is MNHEY and CDR2 is SMNVEV (reference sequence). The CDR3 region has the DNA TGTGCCAGCAGCCCAAGGGGGCGGGAGACAGATACGCAGTATTTT. Translated: CASSPRGRETDTQYF.

The chain is built from TRBV7-9 and TRBJ1-1; TRBD1 matches at 11 bases. The J segment lost 4 bases and the V segment lost 6 bases, leaving 7 bases of the junction unmatched. Germline V gene data show CDR1 as SEHNR and CDR2 as FQNEAQ (reference sequence). CDR3 length: 15 residues. CDR3 DNA: TGTGCCAGCAGTTCCCGGGACAGGGGGGCCACTGAAGCTTTCTTT. Encoded protein: CASSSRDRGATEAFF.

This chain connects TRBV20-1 to TRBJ2-7, with D possibly TRBD2 on 7 matching bases. The CDR3 is 13 amino acids. The germline V gene encodes CDR1 DFQATT and CDR2 SNEGSKA (reference sequence). The germline V and J ends were trimmed by 6 bases and 2 bases, with 14 bases remaining between them. CDR3 residues: CSARRGGTYEQYF. The CDR3 coding sequence is TGCAGTGCCCGGAGGGGGGGGACCTACGAGCAGTACTTC.

This clonotype was detected only once. This chain uses TRBV6-5 with TRBJ2-5; 7 bases match TRBD1. This CDR3 is built from 14 residues. Germline V gene data show CDR1 as MNHEY and CDR2 as SVGAGI. With 4 bases clipped from V and 3 bases from J, the junction kept 5 bases outside the gene matches. The CDR3 loop reads CASSSHRGEETQYF. In nucleotides, the CDR3 is TGTGCCAGCAGTTCCCACAGGGGTGAAGAGACCCAGTACTTC.

The chain is built from TRBV5-1 and TRBJ2-3, with D possibly matching TRBD2 (6 bases). Germline CDR1 SGHRS, CDR2 YFSETQ. This CDR3 has 16 amino acids. V lost 2 bases, J lost 2 bases, and 15 bases lay in between. CDR3 DNA: TGCGCCAGCAGCTTATTCCACGGGGGACCCACAGATACGCAGTATTTT. Translation: CASSLFHGGPTDTQYF.